Shown below are 25 T cell receptor beta chains from a single sample sequenced in a study of blood T cell repertoires in COVID-19. Clones were read by immunoSEQ multiplex PCR, and TCRdb kept only the in-frame ones, dropping some. Of some 320,000 clones listed, roughly 86% are singletons. Input material: PBMCs or T cells enriched from blood (not recorded which). The receptors were gathered from a woman in her 30s who had recovered from COVID-19.

This sequence joins TRBV6-6 and TRBJ1-4, with D possibly matching TRBD1 (6 bases). The germline V gene has CDR1 MNHNY and CDR2 SVGAGI (reference sequence). V was clipped by 5 bases and J by 7 bases, with 14 bases between them. The CDR3 has 14 amino acids. The CDR3 sequence: CASSMGTGTEKLFF. Here the CDR3 DNA reads TGTGCCAGCAGTATGGGAACAGGGACTGAAAAACTGTTTTTT.

This sequence joins TRBV11-3 and TRBJ1-3, with D unresolved. V was shortened by 1 base and J by 0 bases, with 10 bases between the two germline ends. The length of the CDR3 is 16 residues. Per the germline V gene, CDR1 is SGHNT and CDR2 is YENEEA. CDR3 bases: TGTGCCAGCAGCTTAGGCCTGGGCAGCTCTGGAAACACCATATATTTT. Encoded protein: CASSLGLGSSGNTIYF.

The chain couples TRBV19 to TRBJ2-7; 8 bases map to TRBD1. V shed 4 bases, J shed 4 bases, and the junction held 9 bases outside the gene matches. The CDR3 length is 15 residues. Germline V gene lookup returns CDR1 LNHDA and CDR2 SQIVND (reference sequence). The CDR3 coding sequence is TGTGCCAGTAGTACGGGTGCAGGGGGCTCTTACGAGCAGTACTTC. This sequence encodes CASSTGAGGSYEQYF.

This chain links TRBV14 with TRBJ1-4; 7 bases match TRBD1. From germline, CDR1 is SGHDN and CDR2 FVKESK. The V segment lost 4 bases and the J segment 4 bases; nucleotides outside the gene matches: 3. The CDR3 extends over 14 amino acids. The CDR3 DNA is TGTGCCAGCAGCCTACAGGGGAATAATGAAAAACTGTTTTTT. This encodes CASSLQGNNEKLFF.

The J gene is TRBJ1-1, the V gene TRBV19; D call uncertain. The CDR3 totals 14 residues. V was clipped by 1 base and J by 5 bases, with 11 bases between them. Germline assignment: CDR1 LNHDA and CDR2 SQIVND (reference sequence). CDR3 in DNA: TGTGCCAGTAGTATAGTGGGCGATTTAACTGAAGCTTTCTTT. Its protein product is CASSIVGDLTEAFF.

The chain links TRBV9 to TRBJ2-7, with TRBD2 matching over 8 bases. The ends lost 4 bases at V and 3 bases at J; junction bases unmatched: 9. The germline gives CDR1 SGDLS, CDR2 YYNGEE. The CDR3 length is 15 residues. The DNA of the CDR3 is TGTGCCAGCAGCTCCGAATGGCGGGGGGACTACGAGCAGTACTTC. Translation: CASSSEWRGDYEQYF.

CDR3 bases: TGTGCCAGCAGCTCAACGGGGGGTCTCTACAATGAGCAGTTCTTC. Residues: CASSSTGGLYNEQFF. The chain is built from TRBV7-3 and TRBJ2-1; 7 bases line up with TRBD2. The CDR3 contains 15 residues. V was clipped by 4 bases and J by 3 bases; unmatched bases: 6. The germline V gene has CDR1 SGHTA and CDR2 FQGTGA.

The rearrangement links TRBV5-1 to TRBJ2-3; 7 bases are shared with TRBD2. V shed 3 bases and J 3 bases; nucleotides not matched to a gene: 13. The germline CDR1 and CDR2 sequences are SGHRS and YFSETQ. The CDR3 covers 17 residues. CDR3 protein: CASSWGLSGGPTDTQYF. The CDR3 DNA follows: TGCGCCAGCAGCTGGGGACTGTCGGGGGGACCGACAGATACGCAGTATTTT.

The chain recombines TRBV2 with TRBJ2-5, with a possible D match to TRBD1 (5 bases). The germline gives CDR1 SNHLY, CDR2 FYNNEI. The CDR3 runs to 14 residues. The V end was cut by 2 bases, the J end by 1 base, with 8 bases between. The CDR3 protein is CASSEPTAQETQYF. In DNA form, the CDR3 reads TGTGCCAGCAGTGAACCGACAGCCCAAGAGACCCAGTACTTC.

This clone was seen once. The chain recombines TRBV6-5 with TRBJ1-6, with TRBD1 identical over 7 bases. There are 15 residues in the CDR3. CDR1 is MNHEY, CDR2 SVGAGI, per germline. The junction had 9 bases not matched to a gene; V was cut back by 4 bases and J by 9 bases. CDR3 nucleotide sequence: TGTGCCAGCAGTTCGCGCGACAGGGCAGGTTCACCCCTCCACTTT. It codes for CASSSRDRAGSPLHF.

The chain uses TRBV6-2 or TRBV6-3 and TRBJ2-1; D is unclear. V lost 1 base and J lost 2, with 9 bases in between. This CDR3 region has 15 residues. CDR1 and CDR2 (germline): MNHEY, SVGEGT. This CDR3 is CASSYLVTPYNEQFF. Written as DNA, the CDR3 is TGTGCCAGCAGTTACTTGGTAACACCCTACAATGAGCAGTTCTTC.

This chain links TRBV6-5 with TRBJ2-7; TRBD2 aligns across 8 bases. The CDR3 covers 15 residues. Per the germline V gene, CDR1 is MNHEY and CDR2 is SVGAGI. The J segment lost 3 bases and the V segment lost 0 bases, leaving 4 bases of the junction unmatched. The CDR3 is CASSYSSGGHYEQYF. CDR3 bases: TGTGCCAGCAGTTACTCCAGCGGGGGCCACTACGAGCAGTACTTC.

This clone came up once. The chain uses TRBV5-1 and TRBJ1-4; D gene unclear. The CDR3 covers 14 residues. The V end was cut by 2 bases, the J end by 0 bases, with 5 bases between. The germline gives CDR1 SGHRS, CDR2 YFSETQ. The CDR3: CASSFGATNEKLFF. The CDR3 bases are TGCGCCAGCAGCTTCGGTGCAACTAATGAAAAACTGTTTTTT.

CDR3: CASSPRTSGASYEQYF. The CDR3, as DNA: TGTGCCAGCAGTCCCAGGACTAGCGGGGCCTCCTACGAGCAGTACTTC. The J gene is TRBJ2-7, the V gene TRBV2; 12 nucleotides align to TRBD2. The germline V gene encodes CDR1 SNHLY and CDR2 FYNNEI. CDR3 length: 16 residues. The V and J ends lost 5 bases and 0 bases, in that order; junction bases with no gene match: 5.

CDR3 protein: CASSLWGIKATNEKLFF. In nucleotides, the CDR3 is TGTGCCAGCAGCTTGTGGGGCATAAAAGCAACTAATGAAAAACTGTTTTTT. The chain uses TRBV5-6 and TRBJ1-4, with D perhaps matching TRBD1 (5 bases). The length of the CDR3 is 17 residues. The V and J ends lost 1 base and 0 bases respectively, with 13 bases between them. Germline values: CDR1 SGHDT, CDR2 YYEEEE.

The chain employs TRBV28 and TRBJ1-2; tentatively, D is TRBD1 (5 bases). CDR3 length: 14 amino acids. V dropped 3 bases and J dropped 4 bases, with 12 bases sitting between them. Looked up from germline, CDR1 is MDHEN and CDR2 is SYDVKM. This chain's CDR3 is CASSLIGGVYGYTF. As DNA, the CDR3 is TGTGCCAGCAGTTTGATCGGGGGAGTCTATGGCTACACCTTC.

This chain uses TRBV24-1 with TRBJ1-2; 9 positions match TRBD1. Unmatched junction bases numbered 3, after V lost 6 bases and J lost 5 bases. CDR3 size: 13 residues. The germline V gene has CDR1 KGHDR and CDR2 SFDVKD. DNA for the CDR3: TGTGCCACCAGTCAGGGGACAGGGTATGGCTACACCTTC. It encodes CATSQGTGYGYTF.

This chain joins TRBV19 and TRBJ1-5, with D hard to call. V lost 4 bases to trimming and J lost 2 bases, with 15 bases between them. CDR3 length: 16 residues. The germline gives CDR1 LNHDA, CDR2 SQIVND (reference sequence). CDR3: CASSTTLVRGNQPQHF. In DNA form, the CDR3 reads TGTGCCAGTAGTACAACCCTAGTACGGGGCAATCAGCCCCAGCATTTT.

This clone was recorded once. This chain links TRBV4-2 with TRBJ2-3, with a tentative D call TRBD2 (5 bases). The CDR3 totals 16 residues. V lost 3 bases and J 0 bases, leaving 13 bases between the germline ends. Germline assignment: CDR1 LGHNA and CDR2 YNFKEQ. The CDR3, as DNA: TGTGCCAGCAGCCATATCCGGGATCACAGCACAGATACGCAGTATTTT. This codes for CASSHIRDHSTDTQYF.

CDR3 amino acids: CASRSGAGANVLTF. The CDR3 nucleotides are TGTGCCAGCAGGTCAGGGGCTGGGGCCAACGTCCTGACTTTC. V gene TRBV6-5 combines with J gene TRBJ2-6; a possible D gene is TRBD1 (6 bases). V was clipped by 6 bases and J by 2 bases, with 8 bases between them. This CDR3 has 14 residues. Germline V lookup: CDR1 MNHEY, CDR2 SVGAGI.

The chain joins TRBV6-6 to TRBJ1-5; 9 positions match TRBD1. The germline V gene has CDR1 MNHNY and CDR2 SVGAGI (reference sequence). The CDR3 consists of 14 residues. V dropped 2 bases and J dropped 6; count of bases not matched to a gene: 2. The CDR3 DNA reads as TGTGCCAGCAGTTACGGACAGGGGCTTCAGCCCCAGCATTTT. Translated, it gives CASSYGQGLQPQHF.

CDR3 in DNA: TGTGCCAGCAGTCAGACTCGTTACGAGCAGTACTTC. Its translation is CASSQTRYEQYF. This chain connects TRBV6-2 or TRBV6-3 to TRBJ2-7; D ambiguous. Trimming pared 5 bases from V and 4 bases from J, leaving 9 bases between. Germline CDR1 reads MNHEY; CDR2 reads SVGEGT. The CDR3 totals 12 residues.

This chain connects TRBV9 to TRBJ1-3; D is uncertain. CDR1 and CDR2 from the germline V gene are SGDLS and YYNGEE. The length of the CDR3 is 16 residues. The ends were cut back, 0 bases at V and 2 bases at J, with 12 bases in the middle. This CDR3 reads CASSVAGGNAGNTIYF. For the CDR3, the DNA is TGTGCCAGCAGCGTAGCAGGAGGGAATGCTGGAAACACCATATATTTT.

The rearrangement uses TRBV5-1 and TRBJ2-7; the match to TRBD2 covers 12 bases. V trimming: 0 bases; J trimming: 3 bases; junction bases outside the gene matches: 1. CDR1 and CDR2 (germline): SGHRS, YFSETQ. This CDR3 has 15 amino acids. The CDR3 loop reads CASSLGTSGNYEQYF. Here the CDR3 DNA reads TGCGCCAGCAGCTTGGGGACTAGCGGGAACTACGAGCAGTACTTC.

The chain employs TRBV14 and TRBJ2-1, with 7 bases aligning to TRBD2. Germline CDR1 SGHDN, CDR2 FVKESK. This CDR3 spans 14 amino acids. V lost 5 bases to trimming and J lost 6 bases; unmatched junction nucleotides: 7. CDR3: CASSFDWEGNEQFF. The CDR3 region has the DNA TGTGCCAGCAGCTTTGACTGGGAGGGCAATGAGCAGTTCTTC.